This T cell receptor beta chain was sequenced for a study of post-analysis software for immune sequencing data. V lost 5 bases, J lost 2 bases, and 15 bases lay in between. The CDR3 runs to 15 residues. TCR beta cDNA libraries had unique molecular identifiers. TCRdb called the PCR reads again in MiXCR, with one record for every CDR3 protein. The sample records 750,000 to 950,000 distinct CDR3 sequences, 53% being singletons. This clonotype turned up a few times. Its antigen is as yet unknown. Study results and caveats: By F measure, strong co-clustering occurred among samples prepared in the same batch. Relative to controls, patients had 4 or 5 TRBV segments at higher frequency, with TRBV5-6, TRBV5-1 and TRBV20-1 among these.

This sequence joins TRBV12-3 or TRBV12-4 and TRBJ2-5, with D maybe TRBD1 (6 bases). The sequencing sample was made of blood. This clonotype originated in a girl aged 5-17 years with multiple sclerosis. The chain's CDR3 is CASSLSGTQQETQYF. In DNA form, the CDR3 reads TGTGCCAGCAGTCTCTCCGGGACACAGCAAGAGACCCAGTACTTC.